The 25 T cell receptor beta chains below were found in one sample sequenced in a study of blood T cell repertoires in COVID-19. The assay was immunoSEQ multiplex PCR, and TCRdb's table has in-frame clones only and misses some. The sample carries 470,000 or so clones, roughly 88% recorded once. The sample taken for sequencing was peripheral blood. The receptors were sampled from a human donor in a cohort sampled during active COVID-19.

CDR3 coding DNA: TGTGCCAGCAGCACAGGGGCAGGTAACTATGGCTACACCTTC. Translated: CASSTGAGNYGYTF. V and J are TRBV9 and TRBJ1-2, with 7 positions matching TRBD1. Germline assignment: CDR1 SGDLS and CDR2 YYNGEE. The CDR3 is 14 residues long. With V trimmed by 4 bases and J by 1 base, 4 bases remained unmatched.

The rearrangement uses TRBV7-9 and TRBJ2-1; D is uncertain. The CDR3 length is 13 residues. The V and J ends lost 4 bases and 10 bases respectively, with 14 bases between them. The V gene's germline CDR1 is SEHNR and CDR2 FQNEAQ (reference sequence). The CDR3 nucleotides are TGTGCCAGCAGCTCCCCTTTTCCCCGGGAGCAGTTCTTC. Encoded protein: CASSSPFPREQFF.

The chain uses TRBV7-8 and TRBJ2-3, with TRBD1 matching 8 bases. The germline gives CDR1 SGHVS, CDR2 FQNEAQ. V dropped 3 bases and J dropped 4; count of bases not matched to a gene: 9. The CDR3 runs to 16 residues. The CDR3 DNA reads as TGTGCCAGCAGCTTGTTGGGAGCAGGGGGCGCAGATACGCAGTATTTT. This sequence encodes CASSLLGAGGADTQYF.

The genes are TRBV5-6 and TRBJ1-2, with TRBD1 as a possible D gene (6 bases). The CDR3 sequence is 15 residues long. V lost 4 bases, J lost 3 bases, and 16 bases lay in between. Germline V CDR1 and CDR2: SGHDT, YYEEEE. The CDR3 DNA is TGTGCCAGCAGCCCAACATTGACAGGATACTATGGCTACACCTTC. It yields the protein CASSPTLTGYYGYTF. The full variable domain, completed using reference TRBV5-6 and TRBJ1-2, is DAGVTQSPTHLIKTRGQQVTLRCSPKSGHDTVSWYQQALGQGPQFIFQYYEEEERQRGNFPDRFSGHQFPNYSSELNVNALLLGDSALYLCASSPTLTGYYGYTFGSGTRLTVV.

This chain connects TRBV14 to TRBJ2-7; D possibly corresponds to TRBD2 (6 bases). The CDR3 covers 17 residues. Germline V gives CDR1 SGHDN, CDR2 FVKESK. V lost 3 bases to trimming and J lost 2 bases, with 20 bases between them. Here the CDR3 reads CASSHPGGPLPTYEQYF. CDR3 in DNA: TGTGCCAGCAGCCATCCCGGGGGTCCGCTCCCCACCTACGAGCAGTACTTC.

The chain carries TRBV19 and TRBJ1-4; no firm D call. V was trimmed by 4 bases and J by 5 bases, leaving 17 bases between them. CDR3 length equals 16 residues. The V gene's germline CDR1 is LNHDA and CDR2 SQIVND (reference sequence). For the CDR3, the DNA is TGTGCCAGTAGTACCGGAGGTGGGAACACGAATGAAAAACTGTTTTTT. Amino acid sequence: CASSTGGGNTNEKLFF.

The rearrangement joins TRBV5-6 to TRBJ2-7, with 12 positions matching TRBD2. Per the germline V gene, CDR1 is SGHDT and CDR2 is YYEEEE. The CDR3 loop spans 18 amino acids. The trim removed 3 bases at V and 1 base at J, leaving 11 bases unmatched. CDR3 nucleotides: TGTGCCAGCAGCTCGCCGGGCTGGACTAGCGGGGATTCCTACGAGCAGTACTTC. Protein product: CASSSPGWTSGDSYEQYF.

This chain uses TRBV6-1 with TRBJ2-7; 12 bases map to TRBD1. The V gene's germline CDR1 is MNHNS and CDR2 SASEGT. This CDR3 region has 16 residues. Trimming at V came to 2 bases and at J to 7 bases, leaving 9 bases not matched to a gene. CDR3 protein: CASSERRGQGAGEQYF. The CDR3 DNA reads TGTGCCAGCAGTGAAAGACGGGGACAGGGGGCCGGGGAGCAGTACTTC.

V is TRBV6-5 and J is TRBJ1-1, with unresolved D. V lost 2 bases to trimming and J lost 3 bases, with 7 bases between them. Germline V gene data show CDR1 as MNHEY and CDR2 as SVGAGI. This CDR3 has 13 residues. The CDR3 sequence: CASSYVADTEAFF. CDR3 in DNA: TGTGCCAGCAGTTACGTGGCAGACACTGAAGCTTTCTTT.

The J gene is TRBJ2-1, the V gene TRBV18, with D maybe TRBD2 (6 bases). With 1 base removed from V and 8 bases from J, the gap between germline ends came to 18 bases. The germline gives CDR1 KGHSH, CDR2 LQKENI. The CDR3 length is 16 residues. CDR3 in amino acids: CASSPQVTSSVDEQFF. DNA for the CDR3: TGTGCCAGCTCACCACAAGTTACTAGCTCGGTTGATGAGCAGTTCTTC.

This clone came up once. The chain employs TRBV9 and TRBJ1-6, with D hard to call. The germline gives CDR1 SGDLS, CDR2 YYNGEE. The CDR3 is 16 residues long. The ends were cut back, 4 bases at V and 0 bases at J, with 11 bases in the middle. The CDR3 region is CASSPIGSSYNSPLHF. DNA for the CDR3: TGTGCCAGCAGCCCGATAGGGAGCTCCTATAATTCACCCCTCCACTTT.

J is TRBJ2-7 and V is TRBV7-9; possibly TRBD2 for D (6 bases). Germline CDR1 and CDR2: SEHNR and FQNEAQ (reference sequence). V shed 2 bases and J shed 2 bases, with 16 bases lying between them. The CDR3 runs to 16 residues. CDR3 coding DNA: TGTGCCAGCAGCTTATTCTCCCGGGGGTCTACCTACGAGCAGTACTTC. This gives the protein CASSLFSRGSTYEQYF.

The rearrangement joins TRBV27 to TRBJ2-6, with no clear D. The ends were cut back, 3 bases at V and 0 bases at J, with 3 bases in the middle. This CDR3 has 14 amino acids. Germline loops: CDR1 MNHEY, CDR2 SMNVEV (reference sequence). This CDR3 reads CASSFGSGANVLTF. The CDR3, as DNA: TGTGCCAGCAGTTTCGGCTCTGGGGCCAACGTCCTGACTTTC.

This clone appeared once. This rearrangement joins TRBV7-2 to TRBJ2-5; TRBD2 might be the D (5 bases). The CDR3 totals 14 residues. Per the germline V gene, CDR1 is SGHTA and CDR2 is FQGNSA. V lost 1 base, J lost 5 bases, and 11 bases lay in between. DNA of the CDR3: TGTGCCAGCAGCTTAGAGGTAGCGCTGGAGACCCAGTACTTC. Its translation is CASSLEVALETQYF.

The CDR3 protein is CASSLGGDYYGYTF. The CDR3 DNA follows: TGTGCCAGCAGTCTTGGGGGGGATTACTATGGCTACACCTTC. V usage is TRBV7-9 and J usage is TRBJ1-2; TRBD1 is a possible D gene (5 bases). V lost 6 bases, J lost 3 bases, and 14 bases lay in between. This CDR3 has 14 amino acids. CDR1 SEHNR and CDR2 FQNEAQ come from the germline V gene (reference sequence).

In its sample, this clone was seen once. This rearrangement joins TRBV6-5 to TRBJ1-5, with 11 bases matching TRBD1. Germline V gives CDR1 MNHEY, CDR2 SVGAGI. This CDR3 is built from 15 residues. V lost 6 bases to trimming and J lost 4 bases; unmatched junction nucleotides: 5. The CDR3 is CASRPGTGGNQPQHF. CDR3 bases: TGTGCCAGCAGGCCCGGGACAGGGGGAAATCAGCCCCAGCATTTT.

The chain has TRBV5-1 and TRBJ1-5, with a tentative D call TRBD1 (5 bases). CDR1 is SGHRS, CDR2 YFSETQ, per germline. This CDR3 comprises 15 residues. Trimming removed 4 bases from V and 1 base from J, with 12 bases in between. The CDR3 region is CASSIDSPSNQPQHF. The DNA for the CDR3 is TGCGCCAGCAGCATTGACAGTCCCAGCAATCAGCCCCAGCATTTT.

CDR3: CASSQAGLAGGLNGELFF. The CDR3 nucleotides are TGTGCCAGCAGCCAAGCGGGACTAGCGGGAGGGTTGAACGGGGAGCTGTTTTTT. The chain recombines TRBV4-2 with TRBJ2-2; 16 bases fit TRBD2. V lost 1 base, J lost 7 bases, and 6 bases stayed unmatched. CDR1 and CDR2 from the germline V gene are LGHNA and YNFKEQ. The CDR3 covers 18 residues.

The CDR3 protein is CASSQGRTAGRAKNIQYF. The CDR3 DNA follows: TGCGCCAGCAGCCAAGGCCGGACAGCGGGGAGAGCCAAAAACATTCAGTACTTC. This chain connects TRBV4-1 to TRBJ2-4, with a possible D match to TRBD2 (7 bases). The germline V and J ends were trimmed by 1 base and 0 bases, with 16 bases remaining between them. Germline V CDR1 and CDR2: MGHRA, YSYEKL. This CDR3 has 18 amino acids.

This CDR3 reads CASSIQGGRTEAFF. The CDR3 DNA reads TGTGCCAGCAGCATACAGGGCGGACGAACTGAAGCTTTCTTT. The chain links TRBV7-3 to TRBJ1-1, with a possible D match to TRBD1 (6 bases). Trimming left V 5 bases short and J 5 bases short, with 15 bases between. This CDR3 is 14 amino acids long. The V gene's germline CDR1 is SGHTA and CDR2 FQGTGA.

The chain links TRBV9 to TRBJ1-3, with a tentative D call TRBD1 (5 bases). This CDR3 has 15 amino acids. V lost 1 base, J lost 1 base, and 9 bases lay in between. From germline, CDR1 is SGDLS and CDR2 YYNGEE. The CDR3 is CASSVRGASGNTIYF. The CDR3 DNA follows: TGTGCCAGCAGCGTAAGGGGCGCGTCTGGAAACACCATATATTTT. Full variable domain (remainder filled in from reference TRBV9 and TRBJ1-3): DSGVTQTPKHLITATGQRVTLRCSPRSGDLSVYWYQQSLDQGLQFLIQYYNGEERAKGNILERFSAQQFPDLHSELNLSSLELGDSALYFCASSVRGASGNTIYFGEGSWLTVV.

The chain uses TRBV6-6 and TRBJ1-3; D perhaps matches TRBD1 (5 bases). CDR3 size: 15 residues. V was pared by 6 bases and J by 0 bases, with 12 bases between. Germline assignment: CDR1 MNHNY and CDR2 SVGAGI (reference sequence). The CDR3: CASSSTGYSGNTIYF. Here the CDR3 DNA reads TGTGCCAGCAGCTCTACAGGATACTCTGGAAACACCATATATTTT.

This clone was seen many times. The chain has TRBV7-9 and TRBJ1-5; tentatively, D is TRBD1 (6 bases). Germline V gene sequence: CDR1 SEHNR, CDR2 FQNEAQ (reference sequence). The CDR3 length is 12 residues. The V end was cut by 8 bases, the J end by 4 bases, with 9 bases between. CDR3 sequence: CASGGGNQPQHF. For the CDR3, the DNA is TGTGCCAGCGGGGGCGGGAATCAGCCCCAGCATTTT.

V is TRBV25-1 and J is TRBJ1-4; 7 bases match TRBD1. J lost 5 bases, V lost 4 bases, and 4 bases had no gene match. Germline assignment: CDR1 MGHDK and CDR2 SYGVNS. The CDR3 has 14 residues. This CDR3 reads CASSVDRVNEKLFF. CDR3 DNA: TGTGCCAGCAGTGTAGACAGGGTCAATGAAAAACTGTTTTTT.

The V call is TRBV5-6, the J call TRBJ1-1, with D possibly being TRBD1 (6 bases). With 4 bases removed from V and 0 bases from J, the gap between germline ends came to 19 bases. CDR3 length: 17 residues. Germline CDR1 SGHDT, CDR2 YYEEEE. CDR3 DNA sequence: TGTGCCAGCAGCCCCACCTTCGCGGGGGCTATGAACACTGAAGCTTTCTTT. Protein sequence: CASSPTFAGAMNTEAFF.